Following are 11 T cell receptor beta chains from one sample sequenced in a study of shared clonotypes between healthy human individuals. Generated by immunoSEQ multiplex PCR, the TCRdb table keeps only in-frame clones and is missing some. The sample has around 320,000 clones; around 87% are singletons. Sequenced: memory CD8+ T cells sorted from blood. Subset denoted: CD45RO+ cells pooled with CCR7-negative TemRA cells. The receptors stem from a man aged 18 to 30 in good health.

The genes are TRBV27 and TRBJ1-2, with TRBD1 identical over 9 bases. The CDR3 runs to 17 residues. Germline CDR1 MNHEY, CDR2 SMNVEV (reference sequence). Losses at the gene ends were 5 bases for V and 1 base for J; bases not matched to a gene: 11. The CDR3 here is CASSPDQRTGVNYGYTF. For the CDR3, the DNA is TGTGCCAGCAGTCCCGACCAAAGGACAGGGGTTAACTATGGCTACACCTTC.

The chain recombines TRBV7-2 with TRBJ1-2, with D possibly being TRBD1 (5 bases). CDR1 is SGHTA and CDR2 is FQGNSA in the germline V gene. This CDR3 has 13 residues. V lost 1 base to trimming and J lost 4 bases, with 7 bases between them. The CDR3 bases are TGTGCCAGCAGCTTAGGAGGGGTCTATGGCTACACCTTC. This translates into CASSLGGVYGYTF.

The chain couples TRBV14 to TRBJ2-7; TRBD1 is a possible D gene (6 bases). CDR1 is SGHDN, CDR2 FVKESK, per germline. The CDR3 sequence is 16 residues long. Deletions cut 4 bases from V and 2 bases from J, with 18 bases between. The CDR3 DNA is TGTGCCAGCAGCCTATTAACAGGACAGACGCCCTACGAGCAGTACTTC. Amino acids: CASSLLTGQTPYEQYF.

Many counts were recorded for this clone. This chain links TRBV11-1 with TRBJ2-5, with 9 nucleotides matching TRBD2. This CDR3 spans 16 amino acids. V lost 4 bases and J lost 5; bases outside the gene matches: 11. Germline CDR1 and CDR2: SGHAT and FQDESV (reference sequence). The CDR3 bases are TGTGCCAGCAGCTCCCTTCTAGCGGGGCCCGAGGAGACCCAGTACTTC. It specifies CASSSLLAGPEETQYF.

This clone came up once. The rearrangement links TRBV13 to TRBJ2-5; D remains ambiguous. Germline V gives CDR1 PRHDT, CDR2 FYEKMQ (reference sequence). This CDR3 comprises 14 residues. V was shortened by 2 bases and J by 7 bases, with 14 bases between the two germline ends. DNA of the CDR3: TGTGCCAGCAGCTTACCACCCCGCGACGTGACCCAGTACTTC. It specifies CASSLPPRDVTQYF.

The gene calls are TRBV5-6 and TRBJ2-7; 10 bases are a match to TRBD1. Looked up from germline, CDR1 is SGHDT and CDR2 is YYEEEE. V was pared by 0 bases and J by 3 bases, with 0 bases of the junction left unmatched. The CDR3 totals 14 residues. In nucleotides, the CDR3 is TGTGCCAGCAGCTTGGGGGACAGGGGCTACGAGCAGTACTTC. Amino acids: CASSLGDRGYEQYF.

This chain links TRBV6-1 with TRBJ1-6; tentative D call: TRBD1 (6 bases). Between the trimmed V and J ends, which lost 10 bases and 7 bases, there was a span of 20 bases. Germline assignment: CDR1 MNHNS and CDR2 SASEGT. The CDR3 length is 15 residues. Written as DNA, the CDR3 is TGTGCCACCACGAGGGGGGCCTATATGAATTCACCCCTCCACTTT. This translates into CATTRGAYMNSPLHF.

This chain joins TRBV13 and TRBJ2-1, with D possibly being TRBD2 (6 bases). CDR1 and CDR2 from the germline V gene are PRHDT and FYEKMQ (reference sequence). Trimming removed 4 bases at V and 3 bases at J, with 13 bases between. The CDR3 loop spans 15 amino acids. The CDR3 nucleotides read TGTGCCAGCAGCTCCCCCGGGCGGGACTACAATGAGCAGTTCTTC. Its protein is CASSSPGRDYNEQFF.

This clone has a single count. The CDR3: CASSSPVGQVAETQYF. As DNA, the CDR3 is TGTGCCAGCAGTTCGCCTGTAGGACAGGTAGCGGAGACCCAGTACTTC. V is TRBV6-5 and J is TRBJ2-5, with 7 bases that match TRBD1. The V gene end was trimmed by 4 bases and the J gene end by 5 bases; junction bases not matched to a gene: 13. CDR1 is MNHEY and CDR2 is SVGAGI in the germline V gene. CDR3 length: 16 amino acids.

The rearrangement uses TRBV7-2 and TRBJ1-2; a weak D match, TRBD1 (6 bases). Germline CDR1 is SGHTA and CDR2 is FQGNSA. The germline V and J ends were trimmed by 11 bases and 7 bases, with 17 bases remaining between them. This CDR3 region has 12 residues. The CDR3 bases are TGTGCCGGATACACAGGGCCCGGTGGCTACACCTTC. Translation: CAGYTGPGGYTF.

The CDR3 loop reads CSGMRGEDTQYF. The CDR3 DNA reads as TGCAGCGGGATGCGGGGCGAAGATACGCAGTATTTT. This chain joins TRBV29-1 and TRBJ2-3, with a tentative D call TRBD2 (6 bases). The CDR3 contains 12 residues. V lost 7 bases to trimming and J lost 5 bases, with 13 bases between them. Germline V gene sequence: CDR1 SQVTM, CDR2 ANQGSEA.